This TCR beta chain was captured in a study of PD-1 blockade in mismatch repair-deficient tumors. This table comes from immunoSEQ multiplex PCR, and its TCRdb copy is limited to in-frame clones, with some not included. The table includes about 100,000 clones, approximately 80% detected once. Trimming at V came to 7 bases and at J to 5 bases, leaving 6 bases not matched to a gene. The germline CDR1 and CDR2 sequences are SGHRS and YFSETQ. CDR3 size: 13 residues. The clonotype originates from an adult with mismatch repair-deficient cancer. The input for sequencing was peripheral blood, taken roughly 35 weeks after starting pembrolizumab. The J gene is TRBJ1-5, the V gene TRBV5-1; 7 bases map to TRBD1. The chain's CDR3 is CASRTGVDQPQHF. The CDR3 coding sequence is TGCGCCAGCCGAACAGGGGTGGATCAGCCCCAGCATTTT.